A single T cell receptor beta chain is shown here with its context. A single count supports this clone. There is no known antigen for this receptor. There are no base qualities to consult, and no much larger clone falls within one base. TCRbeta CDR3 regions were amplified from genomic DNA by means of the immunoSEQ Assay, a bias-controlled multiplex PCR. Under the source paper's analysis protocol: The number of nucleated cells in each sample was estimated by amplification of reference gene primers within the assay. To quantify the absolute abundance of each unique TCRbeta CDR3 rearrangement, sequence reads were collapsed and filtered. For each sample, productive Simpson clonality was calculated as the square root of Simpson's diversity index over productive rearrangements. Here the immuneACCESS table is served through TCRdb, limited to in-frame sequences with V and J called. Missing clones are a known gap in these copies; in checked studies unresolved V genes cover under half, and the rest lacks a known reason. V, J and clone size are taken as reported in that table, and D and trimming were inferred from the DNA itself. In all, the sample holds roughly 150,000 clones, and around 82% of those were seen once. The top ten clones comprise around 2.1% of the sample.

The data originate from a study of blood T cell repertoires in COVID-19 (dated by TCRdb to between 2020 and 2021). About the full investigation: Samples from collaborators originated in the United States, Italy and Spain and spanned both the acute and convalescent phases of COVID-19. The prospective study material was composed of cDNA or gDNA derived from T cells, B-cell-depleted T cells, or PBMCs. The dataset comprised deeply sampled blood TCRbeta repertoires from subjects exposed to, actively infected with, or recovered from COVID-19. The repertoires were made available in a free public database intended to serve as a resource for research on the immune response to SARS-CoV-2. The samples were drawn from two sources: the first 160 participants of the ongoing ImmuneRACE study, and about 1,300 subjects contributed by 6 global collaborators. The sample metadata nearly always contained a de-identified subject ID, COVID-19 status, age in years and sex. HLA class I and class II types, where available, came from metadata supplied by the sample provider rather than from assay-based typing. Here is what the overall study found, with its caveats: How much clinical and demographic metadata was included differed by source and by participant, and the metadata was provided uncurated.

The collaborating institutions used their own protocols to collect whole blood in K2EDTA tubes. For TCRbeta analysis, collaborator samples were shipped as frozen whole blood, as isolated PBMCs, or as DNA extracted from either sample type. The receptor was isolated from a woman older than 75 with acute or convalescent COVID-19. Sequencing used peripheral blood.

The encoded CDR3 is CAWSVGQTSAYTGELFF. The DNA sequence reads TGTGCCTGGAGTGTTGGGCAGACTAGCGCTTACACCGGGGAGCTGTTTTTT. The rearranged segments are TRBV30 and TRBJ2-2; 8 junctional bases match TRBD2. Unmatched junction bases come to 9, with V trimmed by 0 bases and J by 3 bases. The CDR3 sequence holds 17 residues, the cysteine and phenylalanine included. The read is trimmed to its CDR3 DNA, 51 bases read in frame from base 1. The germline V gene (reference sequence) supplies CDR1 GTSNPN and CDR2 SVGIG.